These 29 T cell receptor beta chains were sequenced from one sample in a study of cytotoxic CD8 clonotypes in ibrutinib-treated CLL. Produced via immunoSEQ multiplex PCR; TCRdb's table is partial and in-frame only. Of 75,000 to 80,000 clones listed, 70% to 90% are singletons. This specimen consisted of PBMCs, obtained after 24 months of ibrutinib treatment. The receptors shown here come from a human donor with chronic lymphocytic leukemia.

Many counts were recorded for this clone. The gene calls are TRBV2 and TRBJ2-7, with 7 bases aligning to TRBD2. This CDR3 has 13 residues. V gave up 4 bases and J gave up 5 bases; unmatched junction bases: 5. Germline loops: CDR1 SNHLY, CDR2 FYNNEI. CDR3: CASSAGRGNEQYF. CDR3 nucleotide sequence: TGTGCCAGCAGTGCGGGGAGGGGTAACGAGCAGTACTTC.

The V and J genes are TRBV2 and TRBJ2-5; TRBD1 or TRBD2 may be the D gene (5 bases each). Germline lookup yields CDR1 SNHLY and CDR2 FYNNEI. The CDR3 is 15 residues long. The ends were cut back, 5 bases at V and 5 bases at J, with 18 bases in the middle. The CDR3: CASSLRGFSGETQYF. The CDR3 DNA is TGTGCCAGCAGTCTGAGGGGTTTTTCTGGGGAGACCCAGTACTTC.

The rearrangement uses TRBV5-1 and TRBJ1-2; 9 nucleotides match TRBD1. V shed 5 bases, J shed 4 bases, and the junction held 6 bases outside the gene matches. This CDR3 has 14 residues. The germline gives CDR1 SGHRS, CDR2 YFSETQ. The CDR3: CASREQGAGYGYTF. CDR3 bases: TGCGCCAGCAGGGAACAGGGGGCCGGCTATGGCTACACCTTC.

This clone came up a few times. Its ends do not fully match the called genes, so a read error is possible. The J gene is TRBJ2-1, the V gene TRBV20-1; D uncertain. The CDR3 is 10 amino acids. Germline V gene data show CDR1 as DFQATT and CDR2 as SNEGSKA (reference sequence). The CDR3 DNA reads as TGCAGCGCTACAAGCAATGAGCAGTTCTTC. As protein: CSATSNEQFF.

The J gene is TRBJ2-2, the V gene TRBV11-3; D possibly corresponds to TRBD2 (5 bases). Germline CDR1 is SGHNT and CDR2 is YENEEA. Trimming pared 1 base from V and 0 bases from J, leaving 6 bases between. The CDR3 extends over 15 amino acids. This CDR3 is CASSLAEANTGELFF. CDR3 nucleotide sequence: TGTGCCAGCAGCTTAGCGGAGGCGAACACCGGGGAGCTGTTTTTT.

The chain has TRBV9 and TRBJ2-1; 12 nucleotides align to TRBD2. The CDR3 extends over 15 amino acids. Unmatched junction bases numbered 3, after V lost 4 bases and J lost 4 bases. In germline, CDR1 is SGDLS, CDR2 YYNGEE. CDR3 residues: CASSQTSGRYNEQFF. CDR3 coding DNA: TGTGCCAGCAGCCAGACTAGCGGGAGATACAATGAGCAGTTCTTC.

The rearrangement links TRBV5-1 to TRBJ1-1; 9 bases fit TRBD1. CDR3 length: 15 amino acids. V shed 5 bases, J shed 2 bases, and the junction held 7 bases outside the gene matches. Per the germline V gene, CDR1 is SGHRS and CDR2 is YFSETQ. CDR3 loop: CASREGTGQNTEAFF. In DNA, the CDR3 is TGCGCCAGCAGAGAAGGGACAGGGCAAAACACTGAAGCTTTCTTT.

The chain is built from TRBV6-1 and TRBJ2-1; D possibly corresponds to TRBD1 (7 bases). V gave up 3 bases and J gave up 8 bases, with 8 bases separating them. The germline gives CDR1 MNHNS, CDR2 SASEGT. This CDR3 region has 12 residues. DNA of the CDR3: TGTGCCAGCAGTGACAGGGGGGATGAGCAGTTCTTC. Translating gives CASSDRGDEQFF.

The rearrangement joins TRBV7-3 to TRBJ1-2; TRBD1 matches at 8 bases. Trimming removed 2 bases from V and 7 bases from J; junction bases left unmatched: 9. The V gene's germline CDR1 is SGHTA and CDR2 FQGTGA. The CDR3 extends over 15 amino acids. The DNA of the CDR3 is TGTGCCAGCAGCTTAGCCAGGACAGGGTTAAGTGGCTACACCTTC. It encodes CASSLARTGLSGYTF.

This rearrangement joins TRBV5-4 to TRBJ2-7; 10 nucleotides align to TRBD2. The CDR3 consists of 15 residues. Looked up from germline, CDR1 is SGHNT and CDR2 is YYREEE (reference sequence). V gave up 1 base and J gave up 3 bases; unmatched junction bases: 4. The CDR3 DNA follows: TGTGCCAGCAGCTTGTCACTAGCGGGACTCTACGAGCAGTACTTC. The encoded protein is CASSLSLAGLYEQYF.

The V call is TRBV7-2, the J call TRBJ2-1, with 7 bases fitting TRBD1. Germline CDR1 reads SGHTA; CDR2 reads FQGNSA. The CDR3 has 15 amino acids. V shed 3 bases, J shed 6 bases, and the junction held 8 bases outside the gene matches. CDR3 in amino acids: CASSLTGLLLNEQFF. The CDR3 DNA is TGTGCCAGCAGCTTGACAGGGTTGTTGCTCAATGAGCAGTTCTTC.

The chain links TRBV5-1 to TRBJ2-7; no clear D gene. This CDR3 spans 14 amino acids. V lost 0 bases, J lost 2 bases, and 9 bases lay in between. Germline V CDR1 and CDR2: SGHRS, YFSETQ. For the CDR3, the DNA is TGCGCCAGCAGCTTGGCTTCTCAGACCTACGAGCAGTACTTC. Protein sequence: CASSLASQTYEQYF.

The sample holds one count of this clone. The chain carries TRBV19 and TRBJ1-2, with 12 bases aligning to TRBD1. V lost 5 bases to trimming and J lost 3 bases; unmatched junction nucleotides: 4. The CDR3 covers 15 residues. CDR1 and CDR2 from the germline V gene are LNHDA and SQIVND (reference sequence). CDR3 loop: CASSVGTGGYYGYTF. Here the CDR3 DNA reads TGTGCCAGTAGTGTCGGGACAGGGGGCTACTATGGCTACACCTTC.

The chain couples TRBV4-2 to TRBJ1-1; 7 bases match TRBD1. The junction had 13 bases not matched to a gene; V was cut back by 1 base and J by 2 bases. This CDR3 contains 18 residues. Looked up from germline, CDR1 is LGHNA and CDR2 is YNFKEQ. The DNA for the CDR3 is TGTGCCAGCAGCCAAGTCTCGGTCGGGACAGCCCTAAACACTGAAGCTTTCTTT. This sequence encodes CASSQVSVGTALNTEAFF.

V is TRBV4-1 and J is TRBJ1-5, with unresolved D. CDR1 and CDR2 (germline): MGHRA, YSYEKL. This CDR3 spans 16 amino acids. The ends were cut back, 0 bases at V and 0 bases at J, with 9 bases in the middle. CDR3 region: CASSQDPDNSNQPQHF. The CDR3 DNA follows: TGCGCCAGCAGCCAAGACCCAGACAATAGCAATCAGCCCCAGCATTTT.

The chain has TRBV7-3 and TRBJ2-1, with 8 bases identical to TRBD2. V was pared by 4 bases and J by 10 bases, with 12 bases of the junction left unmatched. The CDR3 length is 15 residues. Germline values: CDR1 SGHTA, CDR2 FQGTGA. The DNA for the CDR3 is TGTGCCAGCAGCTCAGAGGGACTAGTCTCGGGAGAGCAGTTCTTC. Translated, it gives CASSSEGLVSGEQFF.

This clone has only a few counts. This rearrangement joins TRBV6-1 to TRBJ2-5, with 8 bases matching TRBD1. The trim removed 4 bases at V and 2 bases at J, leaving 6 bases unmatched. Germline V CDR1 and CDR2: MNHNS, SASEGT. The CDR3 spans 15 residues. The CDR3: CASSGLTGGQETQYF. The CDR3 DNA reads TGTGCCAGCAGTGGCCTCACAGGGGGGCAAGAGACCCAGTACTTC.

V usage is TRBV7-6 and J usage is TRBJ1-5; D gene uncertain. The CDR3 sequence is 14 residues long. V lost 0 bases and J lost 1, with 4 bases in between. The V gene's germline CDR1 is SGHVS and CDR2 FNYEAQ. This chain's CDR3 is CASSLAASNQPQHF. CDR3 bases: TGTGCCAGCAGCTTAGCGGCAAGCAATCAGCCCCAGCATTTT.

The chain uses TRBV5-1 and TRBJ2-5, with 9 bases fitting TRBD1. V was pared by 3 bases and J by 3 bases, with 6 bases of the junction left unmatched. This CDR3 region has 15 residues. Germline loops: CDR1 SGHRS, CDR2 YFSETQ. CDR3 amino acids: CASSWGDREKETQYF. As DNA, the CDR3 is TGCGCCAGCAGCTGGGGGGACAGGGAGAAAGAGACCCAGTACTTC.

CDR3 DNA sequence: TGTGCCAGCAGTGTGGACAGGGGGAACACTGAAGCTTTCTTT. It is translated as CASSVDRGNTEAFF. The rearrangement joins TRBV6-1 to TRBJ1-1; TRBD1 aligns across 9 bases. Germline-derived CDR1 and CDR2 are MNHNS and SASEGT. V was pared by 4 bases and J by 1 base, with 1 base of the junction left unmatched. CDR3 size: 14 residues.

The DNA of the CDR3 is TGTGCCAGCAGCTCCCGACCCGCTGTTTACGAGCAGTACTTC. It encodes CASSSRPAVYEQYF. This chain joins TRBV12-1 and TRBJ2-7. TRBV12-1 constitutes a pseudogene. The CDR3 contains 14 residues.

The chain links TRBV5-1 to TRBJ1-4; D remains ambiguous. V was shortened by 4 bases and J by 14 bases, with 24 bases between the two germline ends. Germline values: CDR1 SGHRS, CDR2 YFSETQ. The CDR3 has 15 amino acids. The chain's CDR3 is CASSTSPDSNRALFF. The DNA for the CDR3 is TGCGCCAGCAGCACGAGTCCGGACTCCAACCGGGCCCTGTTTTTT.

The chain recombines TRBV7-9 with TRBJ2-7; no definite D call. This CDR3 has 14 residues. Germline V gene data show CDR1 as SEHNR and CDR2 as FQNEAQ (reference sequence). The V and J ends lost 5 bases and 5 bases respectively, with 16 bases between them. CDR3 residues: CASSPTNQNDEQYF. The CDR3 region has the DNA TGTGCCAGCAGCCCCACTAACCAGAATGACGAGCAGTACTTC.

This sequence joins TRBV5-1 and TRBJ2-1, with no clear D. Trimming removed 0 bases from V and 11 bases from J, with 9 bases in between. The length of the CDR3 is 12 residues. CDR1 and CDR2 (germline): SGHRS, YFSETQ. The CDR3 sequence is CASSLGAQKQFF. The DNA for the CDR3 is TGCGCCAGCAGCTTGGGAGCCCAGAAGCAGTTCTTC.

V and J are TRBV10-3 and TRBJ1-2; weak D call: TRBD1 (5 bases). The CDR3 consists of 14 residues. Trimming took 1 base from V and 8 from J, leaving 14 bases between them. CDR1 is ENHRY and CDR2 is SYGVKD in the germline V gene. The CDR3 sequence: CAISEFQGLEGYTF. The DNA of the CDR3 is TGTGCCATCAGTGAGTTTCAGGGCTTGGAGGGCTACACCTTC.

V usage is TRBV19 and J usage is TRBJ2-1; D may match TRBD1 or TRBD2 (5 bases each). Trimming shortened V by 0 bases and J by 4 bases, and 13 bases separated the two germline ends. Germline V gene sequence: CDR1 LNHDA, CDR2 SQIVND (reference sequence). This CDR3 has 16 amino acids. As DNA, the CDR3 is TGTGCCAGTAGTATAGATGGGTCGGGGCGATACAATGAGCAGTTCTTC. Encoded protein: CASSIDGSGRYNEQFF. Filled out from reference TRBV19 and TRBJ2-1, the complete variable domain reads DGGITQSPKYLFRKEGQNVTLSCEQNLNHDAMYWYRQDPGQGLRLIYYSQIVNDFQKGDIAEGYSVSREKKESFPLTVTSAQKNPTAFYLCASSIDGSGRYNEQFFGPGTRLTVL.

The V call is TRBV18, the J call TRBJ2-1; 7 bases align to TRBD2. The CDR3 has 13 amino acids. The germline V gene encodes CDR1 KGHSH and CDR2 LQKENI. The V gene end was trimmed by 4 bases and the J gene end by 6 bases; junction bases not matched to a gene: 3. The CDR3 region has the DNA TGTGCCAGCTCACAGGTAGCGGGCAATGAGCAGTTCTTC. Amino acids: CASSQVAGNEQFF.

The chain uses TRBV27 and TRBJ2-7, with TRBD2 matching over 8 bases. Germline trimming cut 5 bases from V and 2 bases from J; bases unmatched to any gene: 8. The CDR3 contains 15 residues. Germline loops: CDR1 MNHEY, CDR2 SMNVEV (reference sequence). The CDR3: CASSPRLARTYEQYF. DNA for the CDR3: TGTGCCAGCAGTCCCCGACTAGCGAGAACCTACGAGCAGTACTTC.

V gene TRBV6-1 combines with J gene TRBJ1-5; D unclear. CDR3 length: 14 residues. V was pared by 1 base and J by 2 bases, with 6 bases between. Germline V gene sequence: CDR1 MNHNS, CDR2 SASEGT. The CDR3 region has the DNA TGTGCCAGCAGTGAAGGTTGGGGCAATCAGCCCCAGCATTTT. It encodes CASSEGWGNQPQHF.